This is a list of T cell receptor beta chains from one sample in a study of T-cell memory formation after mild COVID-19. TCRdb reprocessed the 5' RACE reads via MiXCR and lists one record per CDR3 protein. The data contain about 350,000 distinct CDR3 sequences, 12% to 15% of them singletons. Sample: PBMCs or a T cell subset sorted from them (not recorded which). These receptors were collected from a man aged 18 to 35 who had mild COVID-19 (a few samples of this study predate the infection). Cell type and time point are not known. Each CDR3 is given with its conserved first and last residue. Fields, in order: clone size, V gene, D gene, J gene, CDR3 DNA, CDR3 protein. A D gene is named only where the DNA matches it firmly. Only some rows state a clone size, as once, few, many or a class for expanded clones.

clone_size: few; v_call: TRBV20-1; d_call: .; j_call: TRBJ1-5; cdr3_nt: TGCAGTGCTAGAGATCGGAGGAGAGGAGGGGGCAATCAGCCCCAGCATTTT; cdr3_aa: CSARDRRRGGGNQPQHF
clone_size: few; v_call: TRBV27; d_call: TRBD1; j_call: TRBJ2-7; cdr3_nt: TGTGCCAGCAGTTTATCGGGACAGATCTACGAGCAGTACTTC; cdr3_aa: CASSLSGQIYEQYF
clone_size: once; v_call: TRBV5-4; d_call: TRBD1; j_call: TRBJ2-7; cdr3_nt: TGTGCCAGCAGTTCCGGGACAGAGGGCGAGCAGTACTTC; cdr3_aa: CASSSGTEGEQYF
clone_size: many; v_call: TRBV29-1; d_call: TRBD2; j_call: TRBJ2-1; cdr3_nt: TGCAGCGTTGCTAGCGGGGGGTACAATGAGCAGTTCTTC; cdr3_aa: CSVASGGYNEQFF
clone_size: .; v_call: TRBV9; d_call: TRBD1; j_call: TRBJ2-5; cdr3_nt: TGTGCCAGCAGCGCTGGGACAGGGGCGCGGGGCCAAGAGACCCAGTACTTC; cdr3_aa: CASSAGTGARGQETQYF
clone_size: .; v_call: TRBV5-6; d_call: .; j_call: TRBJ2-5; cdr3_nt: TGTGCCAGCAGCTTGGTTGAGACAAGTCAAGAGACCCAGTACTTC; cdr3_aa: CASSLVETSQETQYF
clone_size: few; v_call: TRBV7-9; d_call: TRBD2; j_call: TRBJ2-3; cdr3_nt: TGTGCCAGCAGCCCGTTGGGGACTAGCGGGGCAGATACGCAGTATTTT; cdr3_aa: CASSPLGTSGADTQYF
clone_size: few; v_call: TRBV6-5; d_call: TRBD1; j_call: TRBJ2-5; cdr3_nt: TGTGCCAGCAGTATTCGGGACAGGGGACAAGAGACCCAGTACTTC; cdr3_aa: CASSIRDRGQETQYF
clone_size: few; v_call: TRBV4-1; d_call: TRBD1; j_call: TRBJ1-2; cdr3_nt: TGCGCCAGCAGCCAACCCCAAGCCCGACAGGGAGCAGGATTTAACTATGGCTACACCTTC; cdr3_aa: CASSQPQARQGAGFNYGYTF
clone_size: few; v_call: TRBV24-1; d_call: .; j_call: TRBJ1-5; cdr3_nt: TGTGCCACCAGTGATAGTACCAGGGAGGATCAGCCCCAGCATTTT; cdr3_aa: CATSDSTREDQPQHF
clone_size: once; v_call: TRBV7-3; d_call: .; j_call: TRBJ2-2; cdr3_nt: TGTGCCAGCAGCCCCCCCGGGGCCGGCACCGGGGAGCTGTTTTTT; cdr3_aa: CASSPPGAGTGELFF
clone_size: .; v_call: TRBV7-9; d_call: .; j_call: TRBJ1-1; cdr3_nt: TGTGCCAGCAGCCTTCAGACGGTGAACACTGAAGCTTTCTTT; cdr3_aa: CASSLQTVNTEAFF
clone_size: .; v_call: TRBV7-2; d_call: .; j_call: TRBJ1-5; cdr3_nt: TGTGCCAGCAGCCGTCCAAGTCAGCCCCAGCATTTT; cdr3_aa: CASSRPSQPQHF
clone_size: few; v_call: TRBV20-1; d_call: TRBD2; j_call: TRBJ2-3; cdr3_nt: TGCAGGCTAGCGGGGGGCACAGATACGCAGTATTTT; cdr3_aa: CRLAGGTDTQYF
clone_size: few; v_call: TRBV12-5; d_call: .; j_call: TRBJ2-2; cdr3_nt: TGTGCTAGTGGTTTGGTAGTCAGGGGTAAAACCGGGGAGCTGTTTTTT; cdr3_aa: CASGLVVRGKTGELFF
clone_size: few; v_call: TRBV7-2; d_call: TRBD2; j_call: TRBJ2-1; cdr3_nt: TGTGCCAGCAGCCTCAAAAGCGGGGGAACCTACAATGAGCAGTTCTTC; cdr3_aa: CASSLKSGGTYNEQFF
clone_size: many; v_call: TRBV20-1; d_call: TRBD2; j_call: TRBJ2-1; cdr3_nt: TGCAGTGCTAGATCACTAGCGGGGGATCCACGTTACAATGAGCAGTTCTTC; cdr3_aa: CSARSLAGDPRYNEQFF
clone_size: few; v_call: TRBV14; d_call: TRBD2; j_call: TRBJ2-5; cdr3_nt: TGTGCCAGCAGCCACAACGGCGCTAGCGGAGAGACCCAGTACTTC; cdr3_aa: CASSHNGASGETQYF
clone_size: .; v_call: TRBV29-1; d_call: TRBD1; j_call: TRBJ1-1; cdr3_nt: TGCAGCGTTGAAAGGGGGCGAGGAGAAACTGAAGCTTTCTTT; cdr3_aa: CSVERGRGETEAFF
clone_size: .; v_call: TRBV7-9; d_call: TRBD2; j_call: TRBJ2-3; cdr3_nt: TGTGCCAGCAGCTTGGGTAGCGGGGGGGCCCCGAATACGCAGTATTTT; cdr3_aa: CASSLGSGGAPNTQYF
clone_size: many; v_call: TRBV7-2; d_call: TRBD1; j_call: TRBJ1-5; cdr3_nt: TGTGCCAGCAGCTGGACAGGGGGCAGGAGCAATCAGCCCCAGCATTTT; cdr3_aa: CASSWTGGRSNQPQHF
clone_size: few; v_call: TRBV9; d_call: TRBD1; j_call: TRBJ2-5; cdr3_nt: TGTGCCAGCAGCGAGACAGGGCTGGAGACCCAGTACTTC; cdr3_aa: CASSETGLETQYF
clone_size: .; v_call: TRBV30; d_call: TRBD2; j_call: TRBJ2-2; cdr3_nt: TGTGCCTGGAGTGTAAGGGCGGGAGCGCTCACCGGGGAGCTGTTTTTT; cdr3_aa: CAWSVRAGALTGELFF
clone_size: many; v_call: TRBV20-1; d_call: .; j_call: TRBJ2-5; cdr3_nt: TGCAGTGCCCTAACCCTAGCCCCCCAAGAGACCCAGTACTTC; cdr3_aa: CSALTLAPQETQYF
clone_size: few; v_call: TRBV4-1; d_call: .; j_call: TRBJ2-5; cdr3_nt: TGCGCCAGCAGCCAAGAAAAAAGTATCCTGGAGACCCAGTACTTC; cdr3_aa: CASSQEKSILETQYF
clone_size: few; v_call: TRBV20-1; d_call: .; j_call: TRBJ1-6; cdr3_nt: TGCAGTGCTAGACTCAGGGGACGCAATTCACCCCTCCACTTT; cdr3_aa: CSARLRGRNSPLHF
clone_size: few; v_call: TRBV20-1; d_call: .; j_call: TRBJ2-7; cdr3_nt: TGCAGTGCTACCGGTTCCCGGGCCTACGAGCAGTACTTC; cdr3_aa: CSATGSRAYEQYF
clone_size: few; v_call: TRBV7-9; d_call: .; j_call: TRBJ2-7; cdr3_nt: TGTGCCAGCAGCTTCACCAGGGAAGTGCAGGACGAGCAGTACTTC; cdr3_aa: CASSFTREVQDEQYF
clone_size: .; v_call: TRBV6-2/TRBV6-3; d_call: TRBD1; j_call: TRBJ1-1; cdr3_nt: TGTGCCAGCAGACCGACAGGGATTGAAGCTTTCTTT; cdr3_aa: CASRPTGIEAFF
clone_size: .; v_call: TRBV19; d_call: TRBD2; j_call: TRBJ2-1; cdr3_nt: TGTGCCAGTACCGCGGGGGGGGTAAAGTTCTTC; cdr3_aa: CASTAGGVKFF
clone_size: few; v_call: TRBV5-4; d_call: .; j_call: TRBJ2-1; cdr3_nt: TGTGCCAGCAGCTTGGGTTGGGTCCCCAGCAATGAGCAGTTCTTC; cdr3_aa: CASSLGWVPSNEQFF
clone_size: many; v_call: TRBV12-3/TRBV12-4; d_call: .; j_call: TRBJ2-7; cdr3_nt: TGTGCCAGCAGTTATGAATTCTCCTACGAGCAGTACTTC; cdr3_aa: CASSYEFSYEQYF
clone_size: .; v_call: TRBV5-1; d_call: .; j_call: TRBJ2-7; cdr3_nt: TGCGCCAGCAGCTTGGCAAAAGCCGGGACACCATCCTACGAGCAGTACTTC; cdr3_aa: CASSLAKAGTPSYEQYF
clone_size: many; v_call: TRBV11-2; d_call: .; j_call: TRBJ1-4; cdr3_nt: TGTGCCAGCAGCTTTCAGGGGAGGTCGAATGAAAAACTGTTTTTT; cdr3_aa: CASSFQGRSNEKLFF
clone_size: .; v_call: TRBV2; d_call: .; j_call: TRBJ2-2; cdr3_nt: TGTGCCAGCAGATACCGGGACCTGGATACCGGGGAGCTGTTTTTT; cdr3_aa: CASRYRDLDTGELFF
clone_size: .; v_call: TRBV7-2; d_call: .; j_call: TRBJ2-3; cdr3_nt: TGTGCCAGCAGCTTAGGGAGGGCGGGGATTCATCTCACAGATACGCAGTATTTT; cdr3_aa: CASSLGRAGIHLTDTQYF
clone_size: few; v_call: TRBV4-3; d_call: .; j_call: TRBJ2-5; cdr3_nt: TGCGCCAGCAGCCAAGATCTTCTGGGGGGAGAGACCCAGTACTTC; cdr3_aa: CASSQDLLGGETQYF
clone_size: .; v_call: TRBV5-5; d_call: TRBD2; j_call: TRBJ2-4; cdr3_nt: TGTGCCAGCAGCTTGGTTCTAGCGGGGGTGGGTCGAGCCAAAAACATTCAGTACTTC; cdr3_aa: CASSLVLAGVGRAKNIQYF
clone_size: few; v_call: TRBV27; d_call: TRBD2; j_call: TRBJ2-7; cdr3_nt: TGTGCCCGCAGCCGGGAGGGGGGATCGGACGAGCAGTACTTC; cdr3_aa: CARSREGGSDEQYF
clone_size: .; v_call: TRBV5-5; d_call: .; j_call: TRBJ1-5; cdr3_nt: TGTGCCAGCAAAACGACAGCGACTAGCAATCAGCCCCAGCATTTT; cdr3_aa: CASKTTATSNQPQHF
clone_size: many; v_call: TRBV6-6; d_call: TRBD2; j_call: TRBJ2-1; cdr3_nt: TGTGCCAGCGGGGGGGCCTACAATGAGCAGTTCTTC; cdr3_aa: CASGGAYNEQFF
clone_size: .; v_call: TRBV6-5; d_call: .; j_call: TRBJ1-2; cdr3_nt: TGTGCCAGCAGGTCCGGGGGAGTCCTTGGCTACACCTTC; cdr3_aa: CASRSGGVLGYTF
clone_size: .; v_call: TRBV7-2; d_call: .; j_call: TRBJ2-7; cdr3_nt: TGTGCCAGCAGTTTACAACCGGATCCTCACTACGAGCAGTACTTC; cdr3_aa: CASSLQPDPHYEQYF
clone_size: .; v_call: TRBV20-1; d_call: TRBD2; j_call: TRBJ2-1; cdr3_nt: TGCAGTGCTAGAGATCCCACTAGCGGATACAATGAGCAGTTCTTC; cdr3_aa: CSARDPTSGYNEQFF
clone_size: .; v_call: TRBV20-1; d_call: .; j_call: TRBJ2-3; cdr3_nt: TGCAGTGCTTCACGCACAGGGGGAGGGACGCAGTATTTT; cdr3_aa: CSASRTGGGTQYF
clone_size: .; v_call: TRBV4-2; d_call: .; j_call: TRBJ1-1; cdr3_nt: TGTGCCAGCAGCCAAGATTATGTCCTGGGCACTGAAGCTTTCTTT; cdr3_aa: CASSQDYVLGTEAFF